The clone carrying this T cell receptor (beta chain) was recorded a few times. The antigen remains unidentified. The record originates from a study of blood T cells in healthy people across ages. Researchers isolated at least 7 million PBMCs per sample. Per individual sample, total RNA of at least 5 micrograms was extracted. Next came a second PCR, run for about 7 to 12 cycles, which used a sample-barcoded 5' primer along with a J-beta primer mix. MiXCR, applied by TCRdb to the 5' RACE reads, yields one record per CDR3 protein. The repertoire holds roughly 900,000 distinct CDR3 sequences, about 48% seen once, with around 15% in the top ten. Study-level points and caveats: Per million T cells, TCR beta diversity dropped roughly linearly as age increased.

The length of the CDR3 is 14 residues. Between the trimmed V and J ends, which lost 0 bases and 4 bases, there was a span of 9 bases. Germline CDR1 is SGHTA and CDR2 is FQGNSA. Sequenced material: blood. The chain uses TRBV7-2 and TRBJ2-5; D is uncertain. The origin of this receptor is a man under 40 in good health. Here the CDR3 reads CASSLAQRAETQYF. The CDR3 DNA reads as TGTGCCAGCAGCTTAGCGCAAAGGGCAGAGACCCAGTACTTC.